This TCR beta chain came from a study of T cell changes during pregnancy in multiple sclerosis. This CDR3 spans 16 amino acids. The V and J ends lost 3 bases and 4 bases respectively, with 18 bases between them. Germline V lookup: CDR1 KGHSH, CDR2 LQKENI. Profiling relied on immunoSEQ multiplex PCR, and the TCRdb table lists in-frame clones only, not all of them. Of roughly 45,000 clones in the sample, 90% were seen once. This sample comprised peripheral blood, obtained in the first trimester of pregnancy. The chain has TRBV18 and TRBJ2-5; possible D gene TRBD2, 5 bases. The TCR sequence derives from a female donor in good health, enrolled as a control in a pregnancy study. CDR3 amino acids: CASSPLPAPGGETQYF. The CDR3 nucleotides are TGTGCCAGCTCACCCCTACCTGCCCCAGGAGGAGAGACCCAGTACTTC.